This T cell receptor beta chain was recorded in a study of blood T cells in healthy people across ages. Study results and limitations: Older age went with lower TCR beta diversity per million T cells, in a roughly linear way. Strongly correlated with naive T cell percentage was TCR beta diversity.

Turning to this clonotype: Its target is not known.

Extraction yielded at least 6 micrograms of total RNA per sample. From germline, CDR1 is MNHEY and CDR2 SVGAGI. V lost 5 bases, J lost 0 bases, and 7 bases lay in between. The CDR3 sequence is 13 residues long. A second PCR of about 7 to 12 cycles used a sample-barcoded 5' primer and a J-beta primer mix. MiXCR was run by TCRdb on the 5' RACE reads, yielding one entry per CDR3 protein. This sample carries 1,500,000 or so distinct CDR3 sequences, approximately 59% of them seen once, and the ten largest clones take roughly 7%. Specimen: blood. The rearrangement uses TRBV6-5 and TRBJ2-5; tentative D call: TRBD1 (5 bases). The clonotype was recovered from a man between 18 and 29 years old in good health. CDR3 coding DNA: TGTGCCAGCAGTCGACAGTACCAAGAGACCCAGTACTTC. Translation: CASSRQYQETQYF.